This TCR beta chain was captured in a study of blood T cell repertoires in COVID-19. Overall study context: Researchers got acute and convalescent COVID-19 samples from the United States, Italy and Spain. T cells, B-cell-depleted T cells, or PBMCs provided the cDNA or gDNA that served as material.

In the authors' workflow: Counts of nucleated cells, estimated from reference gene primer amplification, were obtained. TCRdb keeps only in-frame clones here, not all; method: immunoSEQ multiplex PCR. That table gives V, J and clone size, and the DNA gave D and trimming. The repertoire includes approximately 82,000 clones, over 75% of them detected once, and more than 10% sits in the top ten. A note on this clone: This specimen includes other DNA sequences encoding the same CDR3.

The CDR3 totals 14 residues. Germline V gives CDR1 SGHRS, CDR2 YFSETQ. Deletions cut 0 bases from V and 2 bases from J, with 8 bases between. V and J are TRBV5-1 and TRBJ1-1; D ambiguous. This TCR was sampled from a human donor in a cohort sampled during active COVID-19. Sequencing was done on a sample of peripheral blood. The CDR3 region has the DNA TGCGCCAGCAGCTTGGTTCCAGGAAACACTGAAGCTTTCTTT. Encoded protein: CASSLVPGNTEAFF.